The clone carrying this TCR beta chain has just a few counts. This sample is drawn from a study of CD8+ T cells in alopecia areata. In each case, RNA was isolated and then reverse transcribed into cDNA as the sequencing template. Libraries were prepared by immunoSEQ multiplex PCR; TCRdb keeps only in-frame clonotypes and omits some of them. The sample has under 200,000 clones, about two thirds seen once; the top ten hold 0.91%. Treatment meaning: oral pan-JAK inhibitor, 5-10 mg twice daily. The CDR3 is 14 amino acids. CDR1 is GTSNPN and CDR2 is SVGIG in the germline V gene (reference sequence). V gave up 2 bases and J gave up 1 base, with 8 bases separating them.

The receptor comes from a human donor with alopecia areata. V usage is TRBV30 and J usage is TRBJ2-2, with TRBD2 as a possible D gene (5 bases). This material consisted of CD4+ T cells sorted from blood, taken at week 4, from a patient treated with tofacitinib. The CDR3 reads CAWSYGGNTGELFF. The DNA for the CDR3 is TGTGCCTGGAGTTATGGAGGGAACACCGGGGAGCTGTTTTTT.